These 25 T cell receptor beta chains came from one sample sequenced in a study of blood T cells in healthy people across ages. Next came a second PCR, run for about 6 to 12 cycles, which used a sample-barcoded 5' primer along with a J-beta primer mix. TCRdb ran MiXCR on the 5' RACE reads and lists one entry per CDR3 protein. Of approximately 1.5 million distinct CDR3 sequences in the sample, approximately 39% were seen once. The sequenced material came from blood. The receptors shown here come from a woman younger than 30 in good health.

The V call is TRBV2, the J call TRBJ1-2; 7 nucleotides line up with TRBD1. The CDR3 is 12 amino acids. Germline trimming cut 7 bases from V and 6 bases from J; bases unmatched to any gene: 5. Germline lookup yields CDR1 SNHLY and CDR2 FYNNEI. Here the CDR3 reads CASNQGVDGYTF. The CDR3 DNA reads TGTGCCAGCAACCAGGGGGTCGATGGCTACACCTTC.

In this sample, this clonotype turned up many times. This CDR3 is CASSLLRDQGIIYGYTF. Written as DNA, the CDR3 is TGTGCCAGCAGCCTTCTACGCGACCAGGGGATAATCTATGGCTACACCTTC. The V gene is TRBV4-2, the J gene TRBJ1-2; possibly TRBD1 for D (6 bases). Germline V gene data show CDR1 as LGHNA and CDR2 as YNFKEQ. CDR3 length equals 17 residues. V was cut by 4 bases and J by 4 bases, with 22 bases left in between.

J is TRBJ2-1 and V is TRBV30, with D unclear. The V end was cut by 8 bases, the J end by 6 bases, with 14 bases between. CDR3 length: 12 residues. Germline CDR1 GTSNPN, CDR2 SVGIG (reference sequence). The CDR3 DNA sequence: TGTGCCCACGAGCCGCAGATCAATGAGCAGTTCTTC. Protein product: CAHEPQINEQFF.

A few counts support this clonotype. The chain carries TRBV7-8 and TRBJ2-3; either TRBD1 or TRBD2 may supply D (6 bases each). Trimming pared 4 bases from V and 7 bases from J, leaving 12 bases between. CDR1 and CDR2 (germline): SGHVS, FQNEAQ. This CDR3 is 13 amino acids long. CDR3 in amino acids: CASSSRGQNTQYF. DNA for the CDR3: TGTGCCAGCAGCTCACGGGGGCAAAATACGCAGTATTTT.

This chain uses TRBV5-6 with TRBJ2-5; D might be TRBD1 (6 bases). Trimming took off 4 bases at V and 5 bases at J, with 15 bases between the two ends. In germline, CDR1 is SGHDT, CDR2 YYEEEE. The CDR3 has 14 amino acids. The CDR3: CASSHAGVKETQYF. The CDR3 nucleotides are TGTGCCAGCAGCCACGCAGGGGTTAAGGAGACCCAGTACTTC.

In this sample, this clonotype turned up a few times. The chain couples TRBV15 to TRBJ2-1; D may be TRBD2 (5 bases). V was pared by 1 base and J by 7 bases, with 11 bases between. The germline V gene encodes CDR1 LNHNV and CDR2 YYDKDF (reference sequence). The length of the CDR3 is 14 residues. In nucleotides, the CDR3 is TGTGCCACCAGCAGAGTCACTAGAGTGAATGAGCAGTTCTTC. This codes for CATSRVTRVNEQFF.

The chain joins TRBV15 to TRBJ2-4, with no clear D. V was pared by 0 bases and J by 0 bases, with 15 bases between. The CDR3 has 18 amino acids. Germline-derived CDR1 and CDR2 are LNHNV and YYDKDF (reference sequence). The CDR3 spells CATSRDLSADLAKNIQYF. DNA for the CDR3: TGTGCCACCAGCAGAGATCTTTCCGCAGACCTAGCCAAAAACATTCAGTACTTC.

In nucleotides, the CDR3 is TGCAGTGCTTACAGGGGACAGATTCGGGCCCAGTACTTC. Translating it yields CSAYRGQIRAQYF. J is TRBJ2-5 and V is TRBV20-1; TRBD1 aligns across 7 bases. Germline CDR1 DFQATT, CDR2 SNEGSKA (reference sequence). V was pared by 5 bases and J by 9 bases, with 12 bases of the junction left unmatched. CDR3 size: 13 residues.

This chain uses TRBV25-1 with TRBJ1-1; D gene ambiguous. This CDR3 region has 11 residues. The V gene lost 8 bases and the J gene lost 5 bases, with 9 bases spanning the gap. Germline assignment: CDR1 MGHDK and CDR2 SYGVNS. The CDR3 DNA follows: TGTGCCAGCGATAACACGACTGAAGCTTTCTTT. It is translated as CASDNTTEAFF.

The rearrangement links TRBV4-3 to TRBJ2-1, with TRBD2 identical over 14 bases. Germline V CDR1 and CDR2: LGHNA, YSLEER. V was pared by 0 bases and J by 7 bases, with 5 bases of the junction left unmatched. CDR3 length: 17 amino acids. The CDR3 here is CASSQEGTSGGRNEQFF. The CDR3 nucleotides are TGCGCCAGCAGCCAAGAGGGGACTAGCGGGGGAAGAAATGAGCAGTTCTTC.

This clonotype was counted between two and nine times. The gene calls are TRBV12-5 and TRBJ2-1, with 8 bases lining up with TRBD2. Germline V gene lookup returns CDR1 LGHNT and CDR2 FRNRAP. The V gene end was trimmed by 0 bases and the J gene end by 6 bases; junction bases not matched to a gene: 4. The CDR3 is made up of 15 amino acids. The CDR3 is CASGLVLAGSNEQFF. The CDR3 DNA sequence: TGTGCTAGTGGTTTGGTCCTAGCGGGTAGCAATGAGCAGTTCTTC.

This sequence joins TRBV4-3 and TRBJ2-1, with D tentatively TRBD1 (5 bases). There are 16 residues in the CDR3. Trimming pared 1 base from V and 0 bases from J, leaving 10 bases between. Germline lookup yields CDR1 LGHNA and CDR2 YSLEER. CDR3 DNA sequence: TGCGCCAGCAGCCAAGTGGACACCAGCTCCTACAATGAGCAGTTCTTC. Encoded protein: CASSQVDTSSYNEQFF.

This chain uses TRBV28 with TRBJ2-1; D is perhaps TRBD2 (5 bases). V lost 10 bases, J lost 3 bases, and 19 bases lay in between. The CDR3 is made up of 15 amino acids. Germline V gene data show CDR1 as MDHEN and CDR2 as SYDVKM. The CDR3 protein is CATSWRGPSYNEQFF. CDR3 DNA: TGTGCCACCTCCTGGCGAGGGCCGAGCTACAATGAGCAGTTCTTC.

The chain recombines TRBV24-1 with TRBJ2-3, with 12 positions matching TRBD1. The germline gives CDR1 KGHDR, CDR2 SFDVKD. With V trimmed by 3 bases and J by 3 bases, 6 bases remained unmatched. The CDR3 spans 17 residues. DNA of the CDR3: TGTGCCACCAGTGATCCCCGGGACAGGGGGCCTACAGATACGCAGTATTTT. This codes for CATSDPRDRGPTDTQYF.

This clonotype was recorded a few times. The rearrangement joins TRBV11-2 to TRBJ2-7; D is possibly TRBD1 (5 bases). The V gene lost 6 bases and the J gene lost 2 bases, with 14 bases spanning the gap. The CDR3 spans 14 residues. CDR1 SGHAT and CDR2 FQNNGV come from the germline V gene. CDR3 nucleotide sequence: TGTGCCAGCAGTGGGCAGGGTAGTCCCTACGAGCAGTACTTC. This codes for CASSGQGSPYEQYF.

The chain employs TRBV11-2 and TRBJ1-1, with D hard to call. V gave up 5 bases and J gave up 1 base, with 11 bases separating them. Germline CDR1 SGHAT, CDR2 FQNNGV. The CDR3 totals 14 residues. This CDR3 is CASSVRFGNTEAFF. The DNA for the CDR3 is TGTGCCAGCAGCGTACGATTTGGGAACACTGAAGCTTTCTTT.

This chain uses TRBV29-1 with TRBJ1-2, with D unclear. CDR3 size: 12 residues. CDR1 and CDR2 (germline): SQVTM, ANQGSEA. V lost 0 bases, J lost 5 bases, and 7 bases lay in between. The chain's CDR3 is CSVEDGQYGYTF. DNA for the CDR3: TGCAGCGTTGAAGATGGGCAGTATGGCTACACCTTC.

Many counts were recorded for this clonotype. The V call is TRBV5-1, the J call TRBJ2-2; D ambiguous. Germline CDR1 reads SGHRS; CDR2 reads YFSETQ. V gave up 0 bases and J gave up 5 bases, with 5 bases separating them. This CDR3 has 13 amino acids. The CDR3 sequence is CASSLVPTGELFF. The CDR3 DNA reads as TGCGCCAGCAGCTTGGTTCCAACCGGGGAGCTGTTTTTT.

J is TRBJ2-2 and V is TRBV4-3, with D unresolved. Per germline, CDR1 LGHNA and CDR2 YSLEER. The CDR3 loop spans 13 amino acids. Trimming took 0 bases from V and 10 from J, leaving 9 bases between them. As DNA, the CDR3 is TGCGCCAGCAGCCAAGATCGGTGGCTGGAGCTGTTTTTT. This encodes CASSQDRWLELFF.

The chain carries TRBV7-9 and TRBJ1-2; D is uncertain. The CDR3 runs to 15 residues. Per the germline V gene, CDR1 is SEHNR and CDR2 is FQNEAQ (reference sequence). Trimming pared 2 bases from V and 0 bases from J, leaving 10 bases between. The CDR3 sequence: CASSLLQAANYGYTF. In nucleotides, the CDR3 is TGTGCCAGCAGCTTACTCCAGGCAGCTAACTATGGCTACACCTTC.

In this sample, this clonotype turned up many times. The chain carries TRBV20-1 and TRBJ2-3; tentatively, D is TRBD2 (6 bases). Trimming stripped 6 bases from V and 4 bases from J, with 8 bases between. The CDR3 runs to 11 residues. Germline V gives CDR1 DFQATT, CDR2 SNEGSKA (reference sequence). The DNA for the CDR3 is TGCAGTGCGCGACTAGCAGATACGCAGTATTTT. Its translation is CSARLADTQYF.

This clonotype was observed a few times. This sequence joins TRBV20-1 and TRBJ1-1; TRBD1 matches at 8 bases. This CDR3 is 14 amino acids long. V gave up 2 bases and J gave up 11 bases; unmatched junction bases: 13. Germline V gene lookup returns CDR1 DFQATT and CDR2 SNEGSKA (reference sequence). In nucleotides, the CDR3 is TGCAGTGCTAGAATAACCAGGGGGCAGGTCTGGGCTTTCTTT. The encoded protein is CSARITRGQVWAFF.

The rearrangement joins TRBV20-1 to TRBJ1-2; TRBD1 might be the D (5 bases). The germline CDR1 and CDR2 sequences are DFQATT and SNEGSKA (reference sequence). This CDR3 region has 15 residues. V lost 1 base and J 8 bases, leaving 20 bases between the germline ends. CDR3 nucleotide sequence: TGCAGTGCTAGAGGAGGAATCCCAGGGTCGGAGGGCTACACCTTC. Its translation is CSARGGIPGSEGYTF.

This clonotype was detected only a few times. This sequence joins TRBV7-8 and TRBJ2-1, with D unclear. This CDR3 has 13 residues. Trimming took 4 bases from V and 5 from J, leaving 9 bases between them. Germline values: CDR1 SGHVS, CDR2 FQNEAQ. The chain's CDR3 is CASSYTTHNEQFF. CDR3 DNA: TGTGCCAGCAGCTATACTACACACAATGAGCAGTTCTTC.

The gene calls are TRBV19 and TRBJ1-4, with TRBD1 matching over 9 bases. Trimming took 8 bases from V and 5 from J; bases not matched to a gene: 9. CDR1 is LNHDA and CDR2 is SQIVND in the germline V gene (reference sequence). The CDR3 has 15 residues. CDR3 amino acids: CASGALTGGNEKLFF. DNA of the CDR3: TGTGCCAGTGGGGCCTTGACAGGGGGGAATGAAAAACTGTTTTTT.